This T cell receptor beta chain was captured by sequencing in a study of shared clonotypes between healthy human individuals. Overall study results and limits: The sampled material consisted only of blood, and tissue repertoires are likely to differ.

As for this clone: Its antigen is not known. This may stem from a read error, because a much larger clone lies one nucleotide away.

Unsorted PBMC samples were amplified in replicate PCRs containing approximately 300 ng DNA, tens of thousands of T cell genomes. The authors sequenced unsorted PBMC DNA on ten immunoSEQ deep assay plates. The authors' processing: Filtering was not the same, since immunoSEQ gave junction-only sequences without quality scores. The protocol was immunoSEQ multiplex PCR, while the TCRdb copy is restricted to in-frame clones and leaves out a portion. D and trimming come from the DNA, and the V and J calls and clone size come from that table. Among about 560,000 clones listed, roughly 79% were seen once. CDR3 length: 15 residues. Trimming shortened V by 3 bases and J by 5 bases, and 16 bases separated the two germline ends. Germline V gives CDR1 GTSNPN, CDR2 SVGIG (reference sequence).

The rearrangement uses TRBV30 and TRBJ2-2; D perhaps matches TRBD2 (6 bases). The material sequenced was PBMCs. The source of this sequence is a woman aged 40 to 50 in good health. Some clones in this sample may be carry-over from other donors' samples. CDR3 sequence (DNA): TGTGCCTGGAGAGCCCCGGCAGGGACTACCGGGGAGCTGTTTTTT. This codes for CAWRAPAGTTGELFF.